This TCR beta chain was recovered during a study of PD-1 blockade in mismatch repair-deficient tumors. About the research overall: Patients had about a dozen mismatch repair-deficient cancer types and were previously treated and progressing. Study-level results: Tumor-resident clones, often absent from pretreatment blood, expanded after pembrolizumab and then contracted.

Profiling relied on immunoSEQ multiplex PCR, and the TCRdb table lists in-frame clones only, not all of them. The table includes tens of thousands of clones, 65% to 85% detected once. Mismatch repair deficiency was confirmed in all patients, by PCR or immunohistochemistry. Three pembrolizumab responders had their TCRs sequenced. A remark on this clone: Its antigen is unidentified.

The sequence was collected from an adult with mismatch repair-deficient cancer. Sequenced here: peripheral blood, sampled 12 weeks after starting pembrolizumab.

CDR3 coding DNA: TGCGCCAGCAGCCAAGATCCGACTGGAACCTACGAGCAGTACTTC. Encoded protein: CASSQDPTGTYEQYF. The V gene is TRBV1, the J gene TRBJ2-7; the DNA was not used to check the table's D call, TRBD2. TRBV1 is assigned pseudogene status. The CDR3 spans 15 residues.